The next 31 T cell receptor beta chains were all read from a single sample in a study of T cell responses to AZD1222 COVID-19 vaccine. Produced via immunoSEQ multiplex PCR; TCRdb's table is partial and in-frame only. The sample records roughly 120,000 clones, roughly 90% being singletons. Source: peripheral blood, taken on day 0 of AZD1222 vaccination. These receptors all stem from an adult in good health.

V gene TRBV6-2 or TRBV6-3 combines with J gene TRBJ1-1, with 8 positions matching TRBD1. The V segment lost 5 bases and the J segment 0 bases; nucleotides outside the gene matches: 8. The germline V gene has CDR1 MNHEY and CDR2 SVGEGT. This CDR3 is 16 amino acids long. The CDR3 loop reads CASSLLTGALNTEAFF. The DNA for the CDR3 is TGTGCCAGCAGTCTGTTGACAGGGGCGTTGAACACTGAAGCTTTCTTT.

This sequence joins TRBV27 and TRBJ1-2; D remains unclear. Trimming pared 8 bases from V and 8 bases from J, leaving 15 bases between. The CDR3 spans 12 residues. Germline CDR1 and CDR2: MNHEY and SMNVEV (reference sequence). The CDR3 sequence is CASGGQLEGYTF. The DNA for the CDR3 is TGTGCCAGCGGAGGTCAACTAGAAGGCTACACCTTC.

The V gene is TRBV13, the J gene TRBJ1-2, with 9 bases matching TRBD1. Germline V gene data show CDR1 as PRHDT and CDR2 as FYEKMQ (reference sequence). The V gene end was trimmed by 5 bases and the J gene end by 8 bases; junction bases not matched to a gene: 6. The CDR3 has 13 residues. The CDR3 sequence is CASSGGTGNGYTF. DNA for the CDR3: TGTGCCAGCAGCGGGGGGACAGGGAACGGCTACACCTTC.

V gene TRBV19 combines with J gene TRBJ2-1; 8 bases line up with TRBD2. From germline, CDR1 is LNHDA and CDR2 SQIVND (reference sequence). This CDR3 region has 15 residues. V shed 6 bases and J 5 bases; nucleotides not matched to a gene: 9. CDR3 region: CASSLPGLVNNEQFF. CDR3 nucleotide sequence: TGTGCCAGTAGCCTACCGGGACTAGTTAACAATGAGCAGTTCTTC.

CDR3 sequence (DNA): TGCGCCAGCAGCCCGGCAGCCAGGGAGGGCTACACCTTC. It yields the protein CASSPAAREGYTF. V usage is TRBV5-1 and J usage is TRBJ1-2; tentative D call: TRBD1 (5 bases). The CDR3 has 13 residues. Germline V gene sequence: CDR1 SGHRS, CDR2 YFSETQ. Deletions cut 4 bases from V and 8 bases from J, with 15 bases between.

This sequence joins TRBV5-1 and TRBJ2-6, with 9 bases lining up with TRBD1. Germline V CDR1 and CDR2: SGHRS, YFSETQ. V was pared by 4 bases and J by 0 bases, with 5 bases of the junction left unmatched. CDR3 length equals 17 residues. Here the CDR3 DNA reads TGCGCCAGCAGCACAGGGGGCACTGACTCTGGGGCCAACGTCCTGACTTTC. This gives the protein CASSTGGTDSGANVLTF.

This clone occurred a few times. The V call is TRBV6-4, the J call TRBJ2-1; 9 bases line up with TRBD2. From germline, CDR1 is MRHNA and CDR2 SNTAGT. The junction had 6 bases not matched to a gene; V was cut back by 3 bases and J by 6 bases. The length of the CDR3 is 15 residues. This chain's CDR3 is CASSDGGGGANEQFF. DNA for the CDR3: TGTGCCAGCAGTGATGGTGGCGGGGGGGCCAATGAGCAGTTCTTC.

The V and J genes are TRBV6-2 or TRBV6-3 and TRBJ1-1; D may be TRBD1 (6 bases). CDR1 and CDR2 from the germline V gene are MNHEY and SVGEGT. The CDR3 has 17 residues. V lost 2 bases to trimming and J lost 1 base, with 17 bases between them. The CDR3 is CASSYPKPGASNTEAFF. CDR3 nucleotide sequence: TGTGCCAGCAGTTACCCCAAGCCGGGGGCCTCGAACACTGAAGCTTTCTTT.

V usage is TRBV4-1 and J usage is TRBJ2-7; the match to TRBD1 covers 7 bases. There are 14 residues in the CDR3. Germline assignment: CDR1 MGHRA and CDR2 YSYEKL. J gave up 2 bases and V 4 bases, and 5 bases lay outside the gene matches. CDR3 amino acids: CASSPRDSAYEQYF. For the CDR3, the DNA is TGCGCCAGCAGCCCACGGGACAGTGCCTACGAGCAGTACTTC.

The V gene is TRBV6-2 or TRBV6-3, the J gene TRBJ1-6; the D is unclear. With 2 bases removed from V and 7 bases from J, the gap between germline ends came to 9 bases. This CDR3 has 14 residues. The germline gives CDR1 MNHEY, CDR2 SVGEGT. CDR3 DNA: TGTGCCAGCAGTTACGGGCAGCTAAATTCACCCCTCCACTTT. This translates into CASSYGQLNSPLHF.

The chain is built from TRBV11-3 and TRBJ2-1; D may be TRBD1 (6 bases). The CDR3 is made up of 13 amino acids. Per germline, CDR1 SGHNT and CDR2 YENEEA. Trimming pared 5 bases from V and 6 bases from J, leaving 11 bases between. The CDR3 spells CASSPSRGNEQFF. DNA of the CDR3: TGTGCCAGCAGCCCCAGCAGGGGCAATGAGCAGTTCTTC.

The CDR3 here is CASSQGREGTQYF. The CDR3 nucleotides read TGTGCCAGCAGCCAAGGCCGTGAAGGTACGCAGTATTTT. The chain carries TRBV14 and TRBJ2-3; D unresolved. The CDR3 sequence is 13 residues long. Germline V gives CDR1 SGHDN, CDR2 FVKESK. The V gene lost 1 base and the J gene lost 8 bases, with 10 bases spanning the gap.

A single count supports this clone. The identical CDR3 is also encoded by other nucleotide sequences in the sample. The chain couples TRBV6-5 to TRBJ1-1; weak D call: TRBD1 (6 bases). The germline V gene encodes CDR1 MNHEY and CDR2 SVGAGI. CDR3 length: 13 residues. Trimming stripped 0 bases from V and 4 bases from J, with 6 bases between. This CDR3 is CASSYSRGTEAFF. CDR3 coding DNA: TGTGCCAGCAGTTACTCCAGGGGCACTGAAGCTTTCTTT.

The chain joins TRBV19 to TRBJ2-7; D is undetermined. This CDR3 is built from 10 residues. Deletions cut 10 bases from V and 3 bases from J, with 7 bases between. CDR1 LNHDA and CDR2 SQIVND come from the germline V gene (reference sequence). The CDR3 loop is CANQYYEQYF. The CDR3 coding sequence is TGTGCCAATCAATACTACGAGCAGTACTTC.

The DNA of the CDR3 is TGTGCCAGCAGCAAAGGAGGGACGGGCAATCAGCCCCAGCATTTT. This sequence encodes CASSKGGTGNQPQHF. The rearrangement links TRBV6-4 to TRBJ1-5, with D tentatively TRBD1 (5 bases). Trimming pared 6 bases from V and 2 bases from J, leaving 14 bases between. This CDR3 is built from 15 residues. Germline V gives CDR1 MRHNA, CDR2 SNTAGT.

This chain connects TRBV29-1 to TRBJ1-4; D remains ambiguous. The CDR3 totals 13 residues. Between the trimmed V and J ends, which lost 4 bases and 0 bases, there was a span of 6 bases. Looked up from germline, CDR1 is SQVTM and CDR2 is ANQGSEA. Written as DNA, the CDR3 is TGCAGCGTTGGGGTAGCAACTAATGAAAAACTGTTTTTT. It encodes CSVGVATNEKLFF.

The chain has TRBV2 and TRBJ2-3; no firm D call. CDR3 length equals 15 residues. Trimming stripped 6 bases from V and 1 base from J, with 14 bases between. Per germline, CDR1 SNHLY and CDR2 FYNNEI. The CDR3 DNA reads as TGTGCCAGCAGGGACCTAGGTCGAGGCACAGATACGCAGTATTTT. This translates into CASRDLGRGTDTQYF.

The chain combines TRBV4-1 with TRBJ1-2, with D unresolved. The CDR3 runs to 16 residues. V was shortened by 0 bases and J by 4 bases, with 15 bases between the two germline ends. Germline CDR1 is MGHRA and CDR2 is YSYEKL. CDR3 sequence reads: CASSQESAGSAYGYTF. The CDR3 region has the DNA TGCGCCAGCAGCCAAGAATCGGCAGGTAGCGCCTATGGCTACACCTTC.

The V and J genes are TRBV10-3 and TRBJ2-1; 10 bases map to TRBD2. The trim removed 4 bases at V and 4 bases at J, leaving 7 bases unmatched. In germline, CDR1 is ENHRY, CDR2 SYGVKD. This CDR3 region has 16 residues. Written as DNA, the CDR3 is TGTGCCATCAGTGGACCCGGGACTAGCGTGTACAATGAGCAGTTCTTC. This sequence encodes CAISGPGTSVYNEQFF.

The chain employs TRBV27 and TRBJ2-7; tentatively, D is TRBD1 or TRBD2 (5 bases each). Germline V gene lookup returns CDR1 MNHEY and CDR2 SMNVEV (reference sequence). The CDR3 is 13 amino acids. Trimming cost V 5 bases and J 5 bases, with 13 bases left between them. The CDR3 nucleotides read TGTGCCAGCAGTGGCAACCGGGACGACGAGCAGTACTTC. This gives the protein CASSGNRDDEQYF.

In DNA form, the CDR3 reads TGTGCCAGCAGTTACCTCGGGGGGTGGCGCACAGATACGCAGTATTTT. This encodes CASSYLGGWRTDTQYF. This sequence joins TRBV6-5 and TRBJ2-3, with 7 bases aligning to TRBD2. The CDR3 runs 16 residues. Germline assignment: CDR1 MNHEY and CDR2 SVGAGI. With 2 bases clipped from V and 1 base from J, the junction kept 6 bases outside the gene matches.

This chain joins TRBV18 and TRBJ2-5; a possible D gene is TRBD1 (5 bases). The length of the CDR3 is 14 residues. Trimming pared 3 bases from V and 2 bases from J, leaving 10 bases between. Germline V gene sequence: CDR1 KGHSH, CDR2 LQKENI. CDR3 protein: CASSPSDRQETQYF. CDR3 bases: TGTGCCAGCTCACCTTCTGACAGACAAGAGACCCAGTACTTC.

This clone was seen a handful of times. The chain uses TRBV7-9 and TRBJ1-1; 10 nucleotides align to TRBD1. Trimming took 5 bases from V and 6 from J; bases not matched to a gene: 12. The CDR3 covers 16 residues. Germline lookup yields CDR1 SEHNR and CDR2 FQNEAQ (reference sequence). The CDR3 DNA is TGTGCCAGCAGCGCGACAGGGGGCGAAGGGGTTGCTGAAGCTTTCTTT. Its translation: CASSATGGEGVAEAFF.

The chain is built from TRBV14 and TRBJ2-7; unclear D gene. Germline values: CDR1 SGHDN, CDR2 FVKESK. This CDR3 spans 14 amino acids. Trimming took 1 base from V and 4 from J, leaving 11 bases between them. This CDR3 reads CASSQVGQFYEQYF. Here the CDR3 DNA reads TGTGCCAGCAGCCAAGTCGGCCAGTTTTACGAGCAGTACTTC.

The J gene is TRBJ2-2, the V gene TRBV9; tentatively, D is TRBD1 or TRBD2 (6 bases each). The germline V and J ends were trimmed by 2 bases and 4 bases, with 18 bases remaining between them. The germline gives CDR1 SGDLS, CDR2 YYNGEE. This CDR3 has 17 residues. This CDR3 reads CASSVRVGGAGTGELFF. The DNA of the CDR3 is TGTGCCAGCAGCGTCCGAGTGGGGGGCGCGGGCACCGGGGAGCTGTTTTTT. The entire variable domain, with the rest obtained from reference TRBV9 and TRBJ2-2, is as follows: DSGVTQTPKHLITATGQRVTLRCSPRSGDLSVYWYQQSLDQGLQFLIQYYNGEERAKGNILERFSAQQFPDLHSELNLSSLELGDSALYFCASSVRVGGAGTGELFFGEGSRLTVL.

J is TRBJ2-4 and V is TRBV11-3; D ambiguous. This CDR3 spans 13 amino acids. The germline CDR1 and CDR2 sequences are SGHNT and YENEEA. Trimming removed 3 bases at V and 6 bases at J, with 9 bases between. Here the CDR3 reads CASSLGFANIQYF. CDR3 DNA sequence: TGTGCCAGCAGCTTGGGCTTTGCAAACATTCAGTACTTC.

The V and J genes are TRBV9 and TRBJ2-5; 13 bases align to TRBD2. With 0 bases clipped from V and 2 bases from J, the junction kept 1 base outside the gene matches. From germline, CDR1 is SGDLS and CDR2 YYNGEE. The CDR3 extends over 16 amino acids. The CDR3 region is CASSVVGLAGQETQYF. CDR3 DNA sequence: TGTGCCAGCAGCGTAGTGGGACTAGCGGGGCAAGAGACCCAGTACTTC.

The rearrangement uses TRBV2 and TRBJ1-2; no clear D gene. This CDR3 region has 12 residues. The germline V gene has CDR1 SNHLY and CDR2 FYNNEI. Between the trimmed V and J ends, which lost 8 bases and 2 bases, there was a span of 9 bases. This CDR3 reads CASETENYGYTF. CDR3 DNA sequence: TGTGCCAGCGAGACGGAAAACTATGGCTACACCTTC. The variable domain in full, with the rest retrieved from reference TRBV2 and TRBJ1-2, is EPEVTQTPSHQVTQMGQEVILRCVPISNHLYFYWYRQILGQKVEFLVSFYNNEISEKSEIFDDQFSVERPDGSNFTLKIRSTKLEDSAMYFCASETENYGYTFGSGTRLTVV.

V gene TRBV15 combines with J gene TRBJ2-7, with a possible D match to TRBD2 (7 bases). V dropped 8 bases and J dropped 5 bases, with 16 bases sitting between them. Germline CDR1 reads LNHNV; CDR2 reads YYDKDF (reference sequence). This CDR3 has 13 residues. As DNA, the CDR3 is TGTGCCACCGGTAAGGGGGGGATCGACGAGCAGTACTTC. Translating it yields CATGKGGIDEQYF.

V is TRBV5-5 and J is TRBJ1-5, with D unresolved. The V gene lost 1 base and the J gene lost 3 bases, with 5 bases spanning the gap. CDR3 length: 13 amino acids. CDR1 and CDR2 (germline): SGHKS, YYEKEE (reference sequence). This chain's CDR3 is CASSLSINQPQHF. CDR3 DNA: TGTGCCAGCAGCTTGTCCATCAATCAGCCCCAGCATTTT. The whole variable domain, remainder taken from reference TRBV5-5 and TRBJ1-5, is DAGVTQSPTHLIKTRGQQVTLRCSPISGHKSVSWYQQVLGQGPQFIFQYYEKEERGRGNFPDRFSARQFPNYSSELNVNALLLGDSALYLCASSLSINQPQHFGDGTRLSIL.

The chain is built from TRBV6-5 and TRBJ2-3; D is possibly TRBD2 (6 bases). The ends were cut back, 6 bases at V and 4 bases at J, with 14 bases in the middle. Germline V lookup: CDR1 MNHEY, CDR2 SVGAGI. This CDR3 has 14 residues. This chain's CDR3 is CASRPPGRSDTQYF. CDR3 sequence (DNA): TGTGCCAGCAGGCCGCCGGGGAGGTCAGATACGCAGTATTTT.